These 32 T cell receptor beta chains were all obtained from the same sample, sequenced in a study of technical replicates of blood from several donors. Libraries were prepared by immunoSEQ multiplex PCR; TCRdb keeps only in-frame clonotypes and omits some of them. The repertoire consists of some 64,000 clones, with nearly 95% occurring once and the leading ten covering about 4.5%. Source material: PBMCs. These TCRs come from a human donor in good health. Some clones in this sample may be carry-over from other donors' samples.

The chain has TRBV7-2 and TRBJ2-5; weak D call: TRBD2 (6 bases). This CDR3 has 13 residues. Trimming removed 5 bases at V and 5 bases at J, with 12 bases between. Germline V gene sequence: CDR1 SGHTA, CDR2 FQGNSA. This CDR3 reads CASSRLGRETQYF. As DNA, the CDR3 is TGTGCCAGCAGCCGACTAGGAAGGGAGACCCAGTACTTC.

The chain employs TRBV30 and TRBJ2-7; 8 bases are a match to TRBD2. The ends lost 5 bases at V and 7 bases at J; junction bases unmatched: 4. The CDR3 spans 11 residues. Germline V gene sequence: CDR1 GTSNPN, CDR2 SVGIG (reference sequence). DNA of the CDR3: TGTGCCTGGGGACTAGCCGCAGAGCAGTACTTC. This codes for CAWGLAAEQYF.

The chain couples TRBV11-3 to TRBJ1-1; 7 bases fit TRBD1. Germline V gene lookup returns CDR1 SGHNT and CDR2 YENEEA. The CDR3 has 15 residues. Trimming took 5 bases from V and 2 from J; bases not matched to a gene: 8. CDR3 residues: CASSQGGDRNTEAFF. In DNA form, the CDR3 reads TGTGCCAGCAGCCAAGGCGGGGACAGAAACACTGAAGCTTTCTTT.

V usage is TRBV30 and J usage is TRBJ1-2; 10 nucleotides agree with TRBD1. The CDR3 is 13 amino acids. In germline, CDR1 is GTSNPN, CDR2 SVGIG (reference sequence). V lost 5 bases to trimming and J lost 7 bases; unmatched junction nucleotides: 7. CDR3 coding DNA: TGTGCCTGGGTTTACGGACAGGGGGGTGGCTACACCTTC. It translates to CAWVYGQGGGYTF.

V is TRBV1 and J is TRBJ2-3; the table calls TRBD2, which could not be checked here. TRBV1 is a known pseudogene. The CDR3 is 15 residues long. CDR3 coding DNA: TGCACCAGCAGCCGGTCGAGCGGGGGATTAGATACGCAGTATTTT. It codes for CTSSRSSGGLDTQYF.

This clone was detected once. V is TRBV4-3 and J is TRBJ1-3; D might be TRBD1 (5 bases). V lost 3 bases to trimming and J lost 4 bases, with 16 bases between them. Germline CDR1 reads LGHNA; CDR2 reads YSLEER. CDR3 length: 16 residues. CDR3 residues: CASSQSSGGSGNTIYF. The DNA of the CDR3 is TGCGCCAGCAGCCAGTCGAGCGGGGGGTCGGGAAACACCATATATTTT.

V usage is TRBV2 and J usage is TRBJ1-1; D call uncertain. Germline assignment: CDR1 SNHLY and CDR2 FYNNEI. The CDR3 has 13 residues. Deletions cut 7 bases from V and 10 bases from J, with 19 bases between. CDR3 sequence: CASTTDTIKVAFF. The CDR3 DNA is TGTGCCAGCACGACCGACACCATAAAGGTAGCTTTCTTT.

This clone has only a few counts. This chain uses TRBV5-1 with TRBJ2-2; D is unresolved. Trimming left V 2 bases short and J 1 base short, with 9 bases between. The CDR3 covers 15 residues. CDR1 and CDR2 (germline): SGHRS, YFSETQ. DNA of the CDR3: TGCGCCAGCAGCTTCGACTCCAGGAACACCGGGGAGCTGTTTTTT. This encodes CASSFDSRNTGELFF.

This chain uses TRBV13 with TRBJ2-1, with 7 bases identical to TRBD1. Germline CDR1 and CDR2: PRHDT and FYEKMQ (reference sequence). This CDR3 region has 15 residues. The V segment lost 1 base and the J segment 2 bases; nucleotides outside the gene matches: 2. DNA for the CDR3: TGTGCCAGCAGCTTAGAAGGGGGCCCCTACAATGAGCAGTTCTTC. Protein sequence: CASSLEGGPYNEQFF.

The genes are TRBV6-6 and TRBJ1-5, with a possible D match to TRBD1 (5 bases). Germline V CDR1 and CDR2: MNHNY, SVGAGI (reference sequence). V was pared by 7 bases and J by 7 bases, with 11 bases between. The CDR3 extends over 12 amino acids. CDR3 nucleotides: TGTGCCAGCAATCAGGGAGGCCAGCCCCAGCATTTT. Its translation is CASNQGGQPQHF.

CDR3 in DNA: TGTGCCAGCAGCTTAGAGACAGGGGGCCGGTACGAGCAGTACTTC. Its translation: CASSLETGGRYEQYF. The chain joins TRBV11-2 to TRBJ2-7; 10 bases line up with TRBD1. The CDR3 sequence is 15 residues long. V was pared by 0 bases and J by 4 bases, with 3 bases of the junction left unmatched. From germline, CDR1 is SGHAT and CDR2 FQNNGV.

The CDR3 DNA sequence: TGTGCCATCAGTATACAGGGAGATACTGAAGCTTTCTTT. This translates into CAISIQGDTEAFF. The J gene is TRBJ1-1, the V gene TRBV10-3; a possible D gene is TRBD1 (6 bases). Per germline, CDR1 ENHRY and CDR2 SYGVKD. The CDR3 sequence is 13 residues long. V was pared by 5 bases and J by 5 bases, with 12 bases between.

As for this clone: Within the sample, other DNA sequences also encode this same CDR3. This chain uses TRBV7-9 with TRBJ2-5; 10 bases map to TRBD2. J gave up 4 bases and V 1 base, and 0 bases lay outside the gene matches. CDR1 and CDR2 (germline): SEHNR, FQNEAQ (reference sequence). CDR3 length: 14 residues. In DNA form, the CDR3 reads TGTGCCAGCAGCTTAGGACTAGCGGGAGAGACCCAGTACTTC. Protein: CASSLGLAGETQYF.

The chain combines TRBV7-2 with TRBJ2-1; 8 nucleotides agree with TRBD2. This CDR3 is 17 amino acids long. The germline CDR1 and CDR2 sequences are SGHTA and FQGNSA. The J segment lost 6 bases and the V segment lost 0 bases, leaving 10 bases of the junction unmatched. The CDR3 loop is CASSLASGGAYSNEQFF. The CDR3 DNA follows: TGTGCCAGCAGCTTAGCCAGCGGGGGTGCCTATAGCAATGAGCAGTTCTTC.

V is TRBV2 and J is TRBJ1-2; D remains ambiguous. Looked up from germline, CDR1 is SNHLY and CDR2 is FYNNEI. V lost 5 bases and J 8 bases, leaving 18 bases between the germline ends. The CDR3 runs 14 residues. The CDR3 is CASSPVIGSEGYTF. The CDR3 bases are TGTGCCAGCAGTCCCGTGATAGGATCGGAGGGCTACACCTTC.

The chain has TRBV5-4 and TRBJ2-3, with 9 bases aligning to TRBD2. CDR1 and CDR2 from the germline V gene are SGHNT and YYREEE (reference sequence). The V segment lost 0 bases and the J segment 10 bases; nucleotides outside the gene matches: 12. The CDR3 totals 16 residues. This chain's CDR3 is CASSLDASGAVGSQYF. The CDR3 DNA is TGTGCCAGCAGCTTGGACGCTAGCGGGGCCGTAGGGTCGCAGTATTTT.

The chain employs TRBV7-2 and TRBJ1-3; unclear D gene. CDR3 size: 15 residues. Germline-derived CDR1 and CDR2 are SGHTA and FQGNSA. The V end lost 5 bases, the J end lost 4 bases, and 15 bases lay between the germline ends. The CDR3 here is CASSPGPERGNTIYF. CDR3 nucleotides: TGTGCCAGCAGCCCGGGTCCTGAACGGGGAAACACCATATATTTT.

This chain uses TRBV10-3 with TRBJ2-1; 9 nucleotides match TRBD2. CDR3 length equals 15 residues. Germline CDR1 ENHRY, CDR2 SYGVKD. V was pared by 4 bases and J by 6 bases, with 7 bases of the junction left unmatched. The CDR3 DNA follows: TGTGCCATCAGTGGATCGGCGGGAGGGATCAATGAGCAGTTCTTC. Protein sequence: CAISGSAGGINEQFF.

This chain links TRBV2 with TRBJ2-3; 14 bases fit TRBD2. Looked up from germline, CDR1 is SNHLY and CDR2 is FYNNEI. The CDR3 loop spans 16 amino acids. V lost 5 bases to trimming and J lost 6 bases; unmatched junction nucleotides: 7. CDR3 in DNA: TGTGCCAGCAGTCTCGGGACTAGCGGGGGCCGCGATACGCAGTATTTT. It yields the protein CASSLGTSGGRDTQYF. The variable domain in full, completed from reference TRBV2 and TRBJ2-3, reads EPEVTQTPSHQVTQMGQEVILRCVPISNHLYFYWYRQILGQKVEFLVSFYNNEISEKSEIFDDQFSVERPDGSNFTLKIRSTKLEDSAMYFCASSLGTSGGRDTQYFGPGTRLTVL.

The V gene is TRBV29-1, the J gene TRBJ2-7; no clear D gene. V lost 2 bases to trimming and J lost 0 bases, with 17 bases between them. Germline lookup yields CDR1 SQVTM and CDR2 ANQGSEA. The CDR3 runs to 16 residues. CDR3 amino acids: CSVESQAQDDSYEQYF. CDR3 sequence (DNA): TGCAGCGTTGAAAGTCAGGCCCAGGATGACTCCTACGAGCAGTACTTC.

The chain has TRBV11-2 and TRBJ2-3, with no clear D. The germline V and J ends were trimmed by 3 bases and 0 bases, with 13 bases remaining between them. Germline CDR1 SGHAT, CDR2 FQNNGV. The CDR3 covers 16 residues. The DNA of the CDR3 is TGTGCCAGCAGCTTCGTAAAGCGATCTAGCACAGATACGCAGTATTTT. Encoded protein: CASSFVKRSSTDTQYF. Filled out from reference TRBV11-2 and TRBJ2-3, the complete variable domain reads EAGVAQSPRYKIIEKRQSVAFWCNPISGHATLYWYQQILGQGPKLLIQFQNNGVVDDSQLPKDRFSAERLKGVDSTLKIQPAKLEDSAVYLCASSFVKRSSTDTQYFGPGTRLTVL.

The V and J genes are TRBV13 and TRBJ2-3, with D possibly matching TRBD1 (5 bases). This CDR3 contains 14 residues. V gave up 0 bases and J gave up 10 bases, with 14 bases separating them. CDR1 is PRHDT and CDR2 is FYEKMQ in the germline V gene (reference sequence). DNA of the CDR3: TGTGCCAGCAGCTTAGGGGCCCAAGGGGCCGCGCAGTATTTT. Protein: CASSLGAQGAAQYF.

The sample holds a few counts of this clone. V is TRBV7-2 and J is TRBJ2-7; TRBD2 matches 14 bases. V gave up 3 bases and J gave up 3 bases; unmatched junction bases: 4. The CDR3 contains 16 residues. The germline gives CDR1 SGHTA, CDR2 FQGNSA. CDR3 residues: CASSFAGTSGSYEQYF. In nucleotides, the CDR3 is TGTGCCAGCAGCTTTGCGGGGACTAGCGGGAGCTACGAGCAGTACTTC.

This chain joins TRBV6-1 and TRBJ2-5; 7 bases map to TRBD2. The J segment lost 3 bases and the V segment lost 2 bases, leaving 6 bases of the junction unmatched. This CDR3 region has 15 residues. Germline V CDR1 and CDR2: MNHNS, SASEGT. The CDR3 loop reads CASSETEGREETQYF. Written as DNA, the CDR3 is TGTGCCAGCAGTGAAACTGAGGGGAGGGAAGAGACCCAGTACTTC.

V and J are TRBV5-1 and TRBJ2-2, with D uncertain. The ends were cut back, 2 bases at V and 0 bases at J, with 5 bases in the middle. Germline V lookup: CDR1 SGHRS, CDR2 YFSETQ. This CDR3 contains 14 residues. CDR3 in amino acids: CASSLTANTGELFF. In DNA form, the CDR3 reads TGCGCCAGCAGCTTAACGGCGAACACCGGGGAGCTGTTTTTT.

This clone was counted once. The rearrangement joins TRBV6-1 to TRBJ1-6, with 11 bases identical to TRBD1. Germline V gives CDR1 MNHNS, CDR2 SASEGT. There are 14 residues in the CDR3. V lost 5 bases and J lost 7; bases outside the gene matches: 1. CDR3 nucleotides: TGTGCCAGCAGTAGGGACAGGGGGAATTCACCCCTCCACTTT. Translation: CASSRDRGNSPLHF.

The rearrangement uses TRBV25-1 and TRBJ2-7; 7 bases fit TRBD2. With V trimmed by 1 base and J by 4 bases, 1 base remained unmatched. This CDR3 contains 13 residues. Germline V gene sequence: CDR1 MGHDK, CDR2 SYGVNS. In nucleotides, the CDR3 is TGTGCCAGCAGTGAATGGGGAGGGTACGAGCAGTACTTC. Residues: CASSEWGGYEQYF.

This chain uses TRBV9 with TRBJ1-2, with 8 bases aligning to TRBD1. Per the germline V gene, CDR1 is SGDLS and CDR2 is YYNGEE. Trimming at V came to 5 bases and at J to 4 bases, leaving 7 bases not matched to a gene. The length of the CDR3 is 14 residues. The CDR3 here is CASSDKQGGYGYTF. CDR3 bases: TGTGCCAGCAGTGACAAACAGGGGGGCTATGGCTACACCTTC.

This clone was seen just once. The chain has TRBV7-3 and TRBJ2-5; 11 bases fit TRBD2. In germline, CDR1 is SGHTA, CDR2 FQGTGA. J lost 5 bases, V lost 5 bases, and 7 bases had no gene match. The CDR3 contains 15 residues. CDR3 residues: CASSRTSGGGETQYF. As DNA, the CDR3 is TGTGCCAGCAGCCGCACTAGCGGGGGCGGGGAGACCCAGTACTTC. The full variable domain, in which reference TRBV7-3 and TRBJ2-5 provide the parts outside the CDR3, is GAGVSQTPSNKVTEKGKYVELRCDPISGHTALYWYRQSLGQGPEFLIYFQGTGAADDSGLPNDRFFAVRPEGSVSTLKIQRTERGDSAVYLCASSRTSGGGETQYFGPGTRLLVL.

The CDR3 sequence: CAWSKTSGSRNEQFF. In DNA, the CDR3 is TGTGCCTGGAGTAAGACTAGCGGGAGTCGGAATGAGCAGTTCTTC. The chain carries TRBV30 and TRBJ2-1; 12 bases are shared with TRBD2. The V and J ends lost 2 bases and 7 bases, in that order; junction bases with no gene match: 6. CDR1 is GTSNPN, CDR2 SVGIG, per germline (reference sequence). This CDR3 comprises 15 residues.

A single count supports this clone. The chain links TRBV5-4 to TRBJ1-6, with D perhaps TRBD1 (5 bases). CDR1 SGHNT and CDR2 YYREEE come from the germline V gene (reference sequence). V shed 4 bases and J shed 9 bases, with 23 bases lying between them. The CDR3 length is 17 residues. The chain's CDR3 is CASSDNRWGGSGSPLHF. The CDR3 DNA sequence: TGTGCCAGCAGCGACAACCGATGGGGGGGGAGCGGTTCACCCCTCCACTTT.

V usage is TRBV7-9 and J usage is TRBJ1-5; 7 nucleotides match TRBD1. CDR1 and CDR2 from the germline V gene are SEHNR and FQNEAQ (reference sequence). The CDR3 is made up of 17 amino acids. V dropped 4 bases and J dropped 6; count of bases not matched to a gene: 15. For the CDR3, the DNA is TGTGCCAGCAGCTCAGGACAGGTATCTAGCGTCGGTCAGCCCCAGCATTTT. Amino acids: CASSSGQVSSVGQPQHF.